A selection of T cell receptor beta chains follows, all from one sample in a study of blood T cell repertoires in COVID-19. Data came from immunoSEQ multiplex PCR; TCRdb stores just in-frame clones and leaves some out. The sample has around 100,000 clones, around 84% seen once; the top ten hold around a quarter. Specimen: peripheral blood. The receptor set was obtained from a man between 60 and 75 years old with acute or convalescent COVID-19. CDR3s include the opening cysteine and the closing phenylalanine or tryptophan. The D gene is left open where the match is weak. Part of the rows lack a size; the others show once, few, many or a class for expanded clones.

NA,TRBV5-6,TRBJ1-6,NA,CASSQGLLNSPLHF,TGTGCCAGCAGCCAGGGGTTGCTTAATTCACCCCTCCACTTT
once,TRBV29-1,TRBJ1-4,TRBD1,CSVEGGQGDEKLFF,TGCAGCGTTGAAGGGGGACAGGGGGATGAAAAACTGTTTTTT
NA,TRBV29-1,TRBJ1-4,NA,CSVGWENEKLFF,TGCAGCGTTGGGTGGGAGAATGAAAAACTGTTTTTT
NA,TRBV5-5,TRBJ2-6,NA,CASSISRVPGANVLTF,TGTGCCAGCAGCATATCGCGGGTGCCTGGGGCCAACGTCCTGACTTTC
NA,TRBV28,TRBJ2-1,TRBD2,CASSSPGTRGGNEQFF,TGTGCCAGCAGTTCCCCCGGGACTAGAGGGGGTAATGAGCAGTTCTTC
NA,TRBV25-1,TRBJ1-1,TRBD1,CASSEDRGPTEAFF,TGTGCCAGCAGTGAAGACAGGGGTCCCACTGAAGCTTTCTTT
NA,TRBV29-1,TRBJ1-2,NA,CSVGEFGRSNYGYTF,TGCAGCGTTGGGGAGTTCGGCAGAAGTAACTATGGCTACACCTTC
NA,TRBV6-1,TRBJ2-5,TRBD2,CASSEARGGFQETQYF,TGTGCCAGCAGTGAAGCGCGGGGAGGGTTCCAAGAGACCCAGTACTTC
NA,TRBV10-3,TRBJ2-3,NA,CAISVLGEDTQYF,TGTGCCATCAGTGTTCTAGGGGAAGATACGCAGTATTTT
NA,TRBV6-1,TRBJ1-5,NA,CASSDKRYRGNQPQHF,TGTGCCAGCAGTGACAAGAGGTACAGGGGCAATCAGCCCCAGCATTTT
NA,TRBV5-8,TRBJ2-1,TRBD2,CASSLEYWGRAYNEQFF,TGTGCCAGCAGCTTGGAATATTGGGGGAGGGCCTACAATGAGCAGTTCTTC
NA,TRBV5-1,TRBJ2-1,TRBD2,CASSLSSGAYNEQFF,TGCGCCAGCAGCTTGAGTAGCGGGGCCTACAATGAGCAGTTCTTC
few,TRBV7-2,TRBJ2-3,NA,CASCEPPADTQYF,TGTGCCAGCTGCGAGCCCCCCGCAGATACGCAGTATTTT
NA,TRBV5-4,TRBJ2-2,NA,CASSRDLRGANTGELFF,TGTGCCAGCAGCCGTGACCTTCGGGGAGCGAACACCGGGGAGCTGTTTTTT
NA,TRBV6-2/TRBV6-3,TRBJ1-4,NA,CASSYGQGSNEKLFF,TGTGCCAGCAGTTACGGGCAGGGGAGTAATGAAAAACTGTTTTTT
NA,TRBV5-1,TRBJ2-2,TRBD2,CASRPSGGDTGELFF,TGCGCCAGCAGACCCTCCGGGGGGGACACCGGGGAGCTGTTTTTT
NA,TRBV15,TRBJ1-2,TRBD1,CATNRDRGDYGYTF,TGTGCCACCAACCGGGACAGGGGAGACTATGGCTACACCTTC
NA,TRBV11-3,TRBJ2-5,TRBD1,CASSVGQGARETQYF,TGTGCCAGCAGCGTGGGACAGGGGGCACGGGAGACCCAGTACTTC
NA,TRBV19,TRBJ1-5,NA,CASSMGPRQPQHF,TGTGCCAGTAGTATGGGGCCTCGCCAGCCCCAGCATTTT
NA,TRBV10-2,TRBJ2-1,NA,CASSAVRYEQFF,TGCGCCAGCAGCGCGGTGAGGTATGAGCAGTTCTTC
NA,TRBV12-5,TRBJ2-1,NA,CASGSTLGQGRGGSAHNEQFF,TGTGCTAGTGGCTCAACACTCGGACAGGGCCGAGGCGGGAGTGCCCACAATGAGCAGTTCTTC
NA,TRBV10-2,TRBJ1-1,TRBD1,CAPEWGQGGSEAFF,TGCGCCCCCGAGTGGGGACAGGGAGGTTCTGAAGCTTTCTTT
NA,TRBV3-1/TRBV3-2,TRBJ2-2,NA,CASSQVFYSTGELFF,TGTGCCAGCAGCCAAGTTTTTTATAGCACCGGGGAGCTGTTTTTT
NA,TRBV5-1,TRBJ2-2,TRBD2,CASSLESGSSTGELFF,TGCGCCAGCAGCTTGGAAAGCGGGAGCTCAACCGGGGAGCTGTTTTTT
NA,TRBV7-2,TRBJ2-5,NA,CASSLAPKTQYF,TGTGCCAGCAGCTTAGCTCCTAAGACCCAGTACTTC
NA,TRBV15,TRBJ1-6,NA,CATSRERGGTNSPLHF,TGTGCCACCAGCAGAGAGCGGGGAGGGACTAATTCACCCCTCCACTTT
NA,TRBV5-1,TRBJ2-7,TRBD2,CASSPAGDEQYF,TGCGCCAGCAGCCCAGCGGGAGACGAGCAGTACTTC
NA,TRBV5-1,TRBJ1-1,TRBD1,CASSKTGVDTEAFF,TGCGCCAGCAGCAAGACAGGGGTAGACACTGAAGCTTTCTTT
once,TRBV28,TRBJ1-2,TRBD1,CASSLRDRGLQGYTF,TGTGCCAGCAGTCTCCGGGACAGGGGGCTTCAGGGCTACACCTTC
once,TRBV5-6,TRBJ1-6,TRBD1,CASSPWDRAGSPLHF,TGTGCCAGCAGCCCCTGGGACAGGGCGGGTTCACCCCTCCACTTT
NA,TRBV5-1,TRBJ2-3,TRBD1,CASSLALQGATDTQYF,TGCGCCAGCAGCTTGGCCCTGCAGGGGGCAACAGATACGCAGTATTTT
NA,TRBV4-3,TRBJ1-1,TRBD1,CASSQEYRGPNTEAFF,TGCGCCAGCAGCCAGGAATACAGGGGGCCGAACACTGAAGCTTTCTTT
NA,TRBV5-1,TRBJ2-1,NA,CASSFGEDSYNEQFF,TGCGCCAGCAGCTTCGGGGAGGACTCCTACAATGAGCAGTTCTTC
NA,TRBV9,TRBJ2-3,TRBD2,CASSTQSGSTDTQYF,TGTGCCAGCAGCACCCAGAGCGGGAGTACAGATACGCAGTATTTT
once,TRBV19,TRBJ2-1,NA,CASSIVIPGNEQFF,TGTGCCAGTAGTATAGTAATACCCGGCAATGAGCAGTTCTTC
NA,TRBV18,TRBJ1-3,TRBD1,CASSTTGQGLGNTIYF,TGTGCCAGCTCAACCACGGGACAGGGCCTCGGAAACACCATATATTTT
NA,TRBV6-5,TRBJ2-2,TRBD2,CASGQRGRGSGELFF,TGTGCCAGCGGTCAGCGGGGGAGGGGGAGCGGGGAGCTGTTTTTT
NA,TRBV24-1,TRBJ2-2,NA,CATSDPKTANTGELFF,TGTGCCACCAGTGATCCAAAGACAGCGAACACCGGGGAGCTGTTTTTT
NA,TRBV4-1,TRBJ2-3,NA,CASSQLGPDTQYF,TGCGCCAGCAGCCAGTTGGGGCCAGATACGCAGTATTTT
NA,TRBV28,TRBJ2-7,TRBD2,CASNVRGGTRLHEQYF,TGTGCCAGCAATGTCCGTGGGGGGACTAGACTCCACGAGCAGTACTTC
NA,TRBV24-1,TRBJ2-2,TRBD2,CATSDVSAGGPIGELFF,TGTGCCACCAGTGACGTCTCAGCGGGAGGGCCGATCGGGGAGCTGTTTTTT
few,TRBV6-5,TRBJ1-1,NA,CASSRFGVNTEAFF,TGTGCCAGCAGCCGGTTCGGAGTGAACACTGAAGCTTTCTTT
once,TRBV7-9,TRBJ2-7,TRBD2,CASSPAGLAGGYEQYF,TGTGCCAGCAGCCCCGCGGGACTAGCGGGGGGCTACGAGCAGTACTTC
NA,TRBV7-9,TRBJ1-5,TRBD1,CASSPTGTGEWVQPQHF,TGTGCCAGCAGCCCGACCGGGACAGGGGAGTGGGTGCAGCCCCAGCATTTT
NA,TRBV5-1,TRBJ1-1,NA,CASSSRGGNTEAFF,TGCGCCAGCAGCTCCCGGGGGGGGAACACTGAAGCTTTCTTT
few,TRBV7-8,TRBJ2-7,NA,CASSSGGGTYEQYF,TGTGCCAGCAGCTCGGGCGGGGGCACCTACGAGCAGTACTTC
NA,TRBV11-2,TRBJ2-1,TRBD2,CASSTQGLAGAVEQFF,TGTGCCAGCAGCACCCAAGGACTAGCGGGAGCGGTTGAGCAGTTCTTC
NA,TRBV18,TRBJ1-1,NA,CASSPVTGSDTEAFF,TGTGCCAGCTCACCCGTAACAGGGTCGGACACTGAAGCTTTCTTT
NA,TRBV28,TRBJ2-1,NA,CASGAEDMNEQFF,TGTGCCAGCGGGGCAGAAGACATGAATGAGCAGTTCTTC
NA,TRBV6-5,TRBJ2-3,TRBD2,CASSPGLAGTDTQYF,TGTGCCAGCAGTCCCGGACTAGCGGGCACAGATACGCAGTATTTT
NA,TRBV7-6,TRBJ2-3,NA,CASSPLGGRGTDTQYF,TGTGCCAGCAGCCCTTTAGGGGGACGGGGCACAGATACGCAGTATTTT
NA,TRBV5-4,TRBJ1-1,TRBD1,CASSWGQGDTEAFF,TGTGCCAGCAGCTGGGGACAGGGAGACACTGAAGCTTTCTTT
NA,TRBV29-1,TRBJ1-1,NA,CSAVNVVNTEAFF,TGCAGCGCTGTTAATGTCGTGAACACTGAAGCTTTCTTT
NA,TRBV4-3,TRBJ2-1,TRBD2,CASSQDIGLGRIF,TGCGCCAGCAGCCAAGATATTGGACTAGGCAGAATCTTC
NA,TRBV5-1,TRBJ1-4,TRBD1,CASSPGQGVTNEKLFF,TGCGCCAGTTCTCCGGGACAGGGAGTAACTAATGAAAAACTGTTTTTT
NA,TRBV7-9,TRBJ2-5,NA,CASSFWDRGETQYF,TGTGCCAGCAGCTTTTGGGATCGGGGAGAGACCCAGTACTTC
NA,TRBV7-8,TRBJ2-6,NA,CASNERAPSSGANVLTF,TGTGCCAGCAACGAGCGGGCGCCGAGCTCTGGGGCCAACGTCCTGACTTTC
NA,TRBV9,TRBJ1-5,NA,CASSPGGGDNQPQHF,TGTGCCAGCAGCCCCGGTGGGGGGGATAATCAGCCCCAGCATTTT
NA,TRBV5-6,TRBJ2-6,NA,CASSSRTVQYSGANVLTF,TGTGCCAGCAGCTCAAGGACAGTCCAGTACTCTGGGGCCAACGTCCTGACTTTC